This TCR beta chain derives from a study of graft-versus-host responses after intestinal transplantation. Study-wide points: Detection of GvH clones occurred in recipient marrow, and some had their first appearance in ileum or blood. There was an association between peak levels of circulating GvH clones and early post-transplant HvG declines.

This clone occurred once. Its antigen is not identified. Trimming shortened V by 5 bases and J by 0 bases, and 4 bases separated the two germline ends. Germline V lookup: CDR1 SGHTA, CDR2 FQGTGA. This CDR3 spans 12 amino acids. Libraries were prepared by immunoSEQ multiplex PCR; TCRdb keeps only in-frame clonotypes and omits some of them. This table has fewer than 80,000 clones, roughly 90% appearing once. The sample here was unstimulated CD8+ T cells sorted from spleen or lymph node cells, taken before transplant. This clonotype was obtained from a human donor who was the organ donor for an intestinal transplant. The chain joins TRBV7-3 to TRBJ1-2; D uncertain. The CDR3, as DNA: TGTGCCAGCAGCCCAACTAACTATGGCTACACCTTC. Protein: CASSPTNYGYTF.